This TCR beta chain comes out of a study of blood T cell repertoires in COVID-19. Study information: Samples taken during acute and convalescent COVID-19 were collected in the United States, Italy and Spain. T cells, B-cell-depleted T cells, or PBMCs provided the cDNA or gDNA that served as material.

Per the original methods: Amplifying reference gene primers gave estimates of nucleated cell counts. This table comes from immunoSEQ multiplex PCR, and its TCRdb copy is limited to in-frame clones, with some not included. Clone size and V and J calls were adopted from that table, with D and trimming inferred from the DNA. The data show over 45,000 clones, with about 91% seen just once and about 7.3% held by the top ten. The CDR3 is 11 residues long. The germline V and J ends were trimmed by 3 bases and 4 bases, with 3 bases remaining between them. Germline V gene data show CDR1 as SGHTA and CDR2 as FQGNSA.

The receptor's source is a woman aged 55 to 70 with active or convalescent COVID-19. This rearrangement joins TRBV7-2 to TRBJ1-1; D is unresolved. Source material: peripheral blood. Written as DNA, the CDR3 is TGTGCCAGCAGCTTCAGCACTGAAGCTTTCTTT. The encoded protein is CASSFSTEAFF.